The 31 T cell receptor beta chains in this list originate from one sample, sequenced in a study of Tregs in tolerant kidney transplant recipients. The repertoire was sequenced with immunoSEQ multiplex PCR; TCRdb's copy has only in-frame clones and lacks some. This sample contains roughly 30,000 clones. Sequenced material: CD8+ T cells from blood, taken before the transplant. These receptors were collected from a human donor who received a combined kidney and bone marrow transplant.

As to this clone: The CDR3 is cut off 3 residues early in the read; its end comes from the germline J gene. J is TRBJ2-3 and V is TRBV5-6; D is unclear. The length of the CDR3 is 13 residues. Germline V CDR1 and CDR2: SGHDT, YYEEEE. Trimming cost V 0 bases and J 5 bases, with 7 bases left between them. The CDR3 region is CASSLEAGDTQYF. Partial CDR3 DNA: TGTGCCAGCAGCTTGGAGGCAGGAGATACG.

CDR3 DNA (partial): TGCAGTGCTAGAGATCGACTAGCGGGAGACCTGGGTCCAAACACCAATGAG. Translated: CSARDRLAGDLGPNTNE. The whole CDR3 protein is CSARDRLAGDLGPNTNEQFF. The V call is TRBV20-1, the J call TRBJ2-1; 12 bases map to TRBD2. The read gets to within 3 residues of the CDR3 end, and the germline J gene fills in the rest. V shed 0 bases, J shed 6 bases, and the junction held 18 bases outside the gene matches. From germline, CDR1 is DFQATT and CDR2 SNEGSKA (reference sequence). This CDR3 is built from 20 residues.

About this clone itself: The sequence runs out 3 residues before the end of the CDR3; the remainder is reconstructed from the germline J gene. The chain uses TRBV29-1 and TRBJ2-3; D possibly corresponds to TRBD2 (6 bases). V lost 6 bases and J 4 bases, leaving 11 bases between the germline ends. The CDR3 spans 12 residues. Germline V lookup: CDR1 SQVTM, CDR2 ANQGSEA. The CDR3 DNA, read in part, is TGCAGCGTGCCCGGCGGGGCAGATACG. Translation gives CSVPGGADT. The full CDR3 protein is CSVPGGADTQYF.

About this clone itself: The CDR3 end lies 3 residues beyond the end of the read and is filled in from the germline J gene. V and J are TRBV29-1 and TRBJ2-7; the match to TRBD2 covers 14 bases. Germline assignment: CDR1 SQVTM and CDR2 ANQGSEA. CDR3 length: 14 amino acids. The junction had 3 bases not matched to a gene; V was cut back by 4 bases and J by 4 bases. Partial CDR3 DNA: TGCAGCGTTGGGGGACTAGCGGGAGAATACGAG. Its translation is CSVGGLAGEYE. The complete CDR3 protein is CSVGGLAGEYEQYF.

Comments on this clone: The read falls 3 residues short of the CDR3 end, and the missing part is taken from the germline J gene. The chain employs TRBV5-6 and TRBJ1-2, with D possibly matching TRBD1 (5 bases). From germline, CDR1 is SGHDT and CDR2 YYEEEE. Trimming shortened V by 0 bases and J by 6 bases, and 15 bases separated the two germline ends. The CDR3 consists of 15 residues. This chain's CDR3 is CASSLAQAIRHGYTF. Partial CDR3 DNA: TGTGCCAGCAGCTTGGCACAGGCAATAAGGCATGGC.

Of note for this clone: The sequence runs out 3 residues before the end of the CDR3; the remainder is reconstructed from the germline J gene. The chain is built from TRBV29-1 and TRBJ1-1; maybe TRBD1 (5 bases). Germline CDR1 SQVTM, CDR2 ANQGSEA. V was cut by 3 bases and J by 2 bases, with 19 bases left in between. The CDR3 runs to 16 residues. CDR3 DNA, as far as it was read: TGCAGCGTTGATCGACCCCAGGGAACACGAAACACTGAA. It translates to CSVDRPQGTRNTE. The full CDR3 protein is CSVDRPQGTRNTEAFF.

A note on this clone: At one end the junction does not follow the germline gene, possibly because of a read error. The CDR3 end falls 3 residues outside the read, so it is completed with the germline J gene. The chain carries TRBV6-1 and TRBJ1-2; 9 bases map to TRBD1. CDR1 and CDR2 (germline): MNHNS, SASEGT. The CDR3 sequence is 16 residues long. CDR3: CASNEQGASGDYGYTF. CDR3 DNA (partial): TGTGCCAGCAATGAACAGGGGGCAAGTGGGGACTATGGC.

Remarks on this clone: From the germline J gene comes the end of the CDR3, since the read stops 3 residues before it. V gene TRBV20-1 combines with J gene TRBJ2-7; D might be TRBD1 or TRBD2, each matching 5 bases. V lost 5 bases and J lost 5, with 13 bases in between. The CDR3 is made up of 12 amino acids. Looked up from germline, CDR1 is DFQATT and CDR2 is SNEGSKA (reference sequence). This CDR3 reads CSAERGTHEQYF. Incomplete CDR3 DNA: TGCAGTGCTGAGAGGGGAACCCACGAG.

A word on this clone: The read is 3 residues too short to cover the CDR3 end, so that end is filled in from the germline J gene. The rearrangement uses TRBV5-6 and TRBJ2-3; D not resolved. Looked up from germline, CDR1 is SGHDT and CDR2 is YYEEEE. The V end lost 4 bases, the J end lost 1 base, and 10 bases lay between the germline ends. The CDR3 is 14 residues long. This CDR3 reads CASSLRLGTDTQYF. The CDR3 bases that were read are TGTGCCAGCAGCCTCCGGTTGGGCACAGATACG.

To note about this clone: Read coverage stops 3 residues before the CDR3 terminus; the germline J gene supplies the remainder. The chain is built from TRBV7-3 and TRBJ2-7, with 7 positions matching TRBD1. The germline CDR1 and CDR2 sequences are SGHTA and FQGTGA. The CDR3 is made up of 13 amino acids. J was trimmed by 3 bases and V by 4 bases; bases with no gene match: 3. CDR3: CASSSYRGYEQYF. The covered CDR3 bases are TGTGCCAGCAGCTCTTACAGGGGCTACGAG. Filled out from reference TRBV7-3 and TRBJ2-7, the complete variable domain reads GAGVSQTPSNKVTEKGKYVELRCDPISGHTALYWYRQSLGQGPEFLIYFQGTGAADDSGLPNDRFFAVRPEGSVSTLKIQRTERGDSAVYLCASSSYRGYEQYFGPGTRLTVT.

Regarding this clone: The sequence runs out 3 residues before the end of the CDR3; the remainder is reconstructed from the germline J gene. V gene TRBV6-1 combines with J gene TRBJ1-6; possibly TRBD1 for D (6 bases). CDR1 and CDR2 from the germline V gene are MNHNS and SASEGT. The ends were cut back, 3 bases at V and 7 bases at J, with 16 bases in the middle. The CDR3 is made up of 16 amino acids. The CDR3: CASSDARGGPNSPLHF. The sequenced part of the CDR3 DNA is TGTGCCAGCAGTGATGCCCGAGGGGGTCCAAATTCACCC.

Points on this clone: The read terminates 3 residues before the CDR3 end, so the remaining end is supplied by the germline J gene. The V call is TRBV29-1, the J call TRBJ1-2; D gene ambiguous. V dropped 5 bases and J dropped 7 bases, with 14 bases sitting between them. From germline, CDR1 is SQVTM and CDR2 ANQGSEA. The CDR3 has 12 residues. Incomplete CDR3 DNA: TGCAGCGTTAGAGGGTTAAAGGGTGGC. Protein sequence: CSVRGLKGG. The complete CDR3 reads CSVRGLKGGYTF.

On this clone itself: The observed sequence ends 3 residues before the CDR3 terminus, with the missing tail filled in from the germline J gene. The V and J genes are TRBV6-2 or TRBV6-3 and TRBJ2-1; 8 nucleotides match TRBD2. Germline V gene data show CDR1 as MNHEY and CDR2 as SVGEGT. Trimming took 4 bases from V and 1 from J; bases not matched to a gene: 3. This CDR3 contains 15 residues. CDR3 bases read: TGTGCCAGCAGTTCTGAGCGGGAGTCCTACAATGAG. Translated: CASSSERESYNE. The full CDR3 is CASSSERESYNEQFF.

With respect to this clone: Read data end 3 residues before the CDR3 end; the end is taken from the germline J gene. V usage is TRBV11-2 and J usage is TRBJ2-7; D not resolved. CDR3 length: 15 residues. Trimming shortened V by 4 bases and J by 3 bases, and 16 bases separated the two germline ends. Looked up from germline, CDR1 is SGHAT and CDR2 is FQNNGV. CDR3 sequence reads: CASSSNSNRIYEQYF. The sequenced CDR3 bases are TGTGCCAGCAGCTCCAACTCAAATCGTATCTACGAG.

About this clone itself: The read finishes 3 residues shy of the CDR3 end, and the germline J gene is used to complete it. The V call is TRBV5-1, the J call TRBJ1-1; 8 positions agree with TRBD1. CDR3 size: 13 residues. With 7 bases clipped from V and 4 bases from J, the junction kept 6 bases outside the gene matches. CDR1 and CDR2 (germline): SGHRS, YFSETQ. CDR3 DNA (partial): TGCGCCAGCGGGGACAGGTATTCCACTGAA. Encoded protein: CASGDRYSTE. The CDR3 in full is CASGDRYSTEAFF. Supplemented by reference TRBV5-1 and TRBJ1-1, the full variable domain reads KAGVTQTPRYLIKTRGQQVTLSCSPISGHRSVSWYQQTPGQGLQFLFEYFSETQRNKGNFPGRFSGRQFSNSRSEMNVSTLELGDSALYLCASGDRYSTEAFFGQGTRLTVV.

With respect to this clone: The missing CDR3 end, 3 residues past where the read stops, is filled in from the germline J gene. V gene TRBV7-2 combines with J gene TRBJ1-1, with D possibly TRBD1 on 6 matching bases. The V end lost 5 bases, the J end lost 1 base, and 11 bases lay between the germline ends. The CDR3 is made up of 14 amino acids. Germline V gene lookup returns CDR1 SGHTA and CDR2 FQGNSA. The CDR3 loop is CASSPIGGNTEAFF. The covered CDR3 bases are TGTGCCAGCAGCCCTATAGGGGGGAACACTGAA.

As concerns this clone: The sequenced fragment ends 3 residues before the CDR3 boundary, so the rest is inferred from the germline J gene. The chain uses TRBV19 and TRBJ2-7; D is uncertain. The CDR3 has 13 residues. Germline lookup yields CDR1 LNHDA and CDR2 SQIVND (reference sequence). V was clipped by 5 bases and J by 4 bases, with 12 bases between them. The DNA read from the CDR3 is TGTGCCAGTAGTCCTGGCGGTGAATACGAG. Translating it yields CASSPGGEYE. The whole CDR3 sequence reads CASSPGGEYEQYF.

A note on this clone: The read finishes 3 residues shy of the CDR3 end, and the germline J gene is used to complete it. The chain joins TRBV28 to TRBJ2-2; 7 positions match TRBD1. The V gene end was trimmed by 6 bases and the J gene end by 5 bases; junction bases not matched to a gene: 9. Looked up from germline, CDR1 is MDHEN and CDR2 is SYDVKM. There are 15 residues in the CDR3. CDR3 bases read: TGTGCCAGCAGCTCCGACAGGGACGGAACCGGGGAG. Its translation: CASSSDRDGTGE. The whole CDR3 sequence is CASSSDRDGTGELFF.

As concerns this clone: Read sequence stops 3 residues before the CDR3 end, and the germline J gene provides the missing end. V is TRBV2 and J is TRBJ2-1, with TRBD2 matching over 8 bases. V dropped 5 bases and J dropped 0; count of bases not matched to a gene: 3. The CDR3 has 15 residues. Germline V gene sequence: CDR1 SNHLY, CDR2 FYNNEI. CDR3: CASSPSGSSYNEQFF. The sequenced CDR3 bases are TGTGCCAGCAGTCCCAGCGGGAGCTCCTACAATGAG.

Remarks on this clone: The read ends 3 residues early relative to the CDR3; the germline J gene fills the gap. The V call is TRBV29-1, the J call TRBJ1-1; 7 bases match TRBD1. The length of the CDR3 is 12 residues. Looked up from germline, CDR1 is SQVTM and CDR2 is ANQGSEA. J was trimmed by 7 bases and V by 1 base; bases with no gene match: 3. CDR3 amino acids: CSVEGGTVEAFF. Partial CDR3 DNA: TGCAGCGTTGAAGGAGGGACAGTTGAA.

Details on this clone: Read data end 3 residues before the CDR3 end; the end is taken from the germline J gene. Other DNA sequences in the same sample also yield this CDR3. This chain joins TRBV6-2 or TRBV6-3 and TRBJ2-7; a possible D gene is TRBD1 (5 bases). This CDR3 spans 15 amino acids. Trimming cost V 5 bases and J 2 bases, with 16 bases left between them. Looked up from germline, CDR1 is MNHEY and CDR2 is SVGEGT. Partial CDR3 DNA: TGTGCCAGCAGTGACCCTGAGGCAGGGCCCTACGAG. Translated: CASSDPEAGPYE. The whole CDR3 reads CASSDPEAGPYEQYF.

CDR3 DNA, as far as it was read: TGTGCCAGCGCATGGCTAGCGGGGCACACAGATACG. Protein sequence: CASAWLAGHTDT. The complete CDR3 reads CASAWLAGHTDTQYF. The J gene is TRBJ2-3, the V gene TRBV6-2 or TRBV6-3; 9 bases align to TRBD2. Read coverage stops 3 residues before the CDR3 terminus; the germline J gene supplies the remainder. The CDR3 is made up of 15 amino acids. Germline lookup yields CDR1 MNHEY and CDR2 SVGEGT. Trimming cost V 8 bases and J 2 bases; bases outside gene matches: 8.

The sequenced part of the CDR3 DNA is TGCGCCAGCAGCTTCGGACAGGGAAATGTGTACGAG. This gives the protein CASSFGQGNVYE. The entire CDR3 sequence reads CASSFGQGNVYEQYF. The rearrangement links TRBV5-1 to TRBJ2-7; 8 bases line up with TRBD1. Read sequence stops 3 residues before the CDR3 end, and the germline J gene provides the missing end. CDR1 and CDR2 from the germline V gene are SGHRS and YFSETQ. J lost 4 bases, V lost 2 bases, and 8 bases had no gene match. This CDR3 region has 15 residues.

A remark on this clone: With the read ending 3 residues before the CDR3 end, the germline J gene is used to fill in that end. This rearrangement joins TRBV28 to TRBJ2-7; 7 bases match TRBD1. The germline V gene encodes CDR1 MDHEN and CDR2 SYDVKM. The CDR3 sequence is 14 residues long. The V and J ends lost 5 bases and 0 bases, in that order; junction bases with no gene match: 4. CDR3: CASSKDRASYEQYF. Incomplete CDR3 DNA: TGTGCCAGCAGTAAAGACAGGGCCTCCTACGAG.

About this clone itself: The read comes to an end 3 residues before the CDR3 does, leaving the germline J gene to fill in the end. This sequence joins TRBV19 and TRBJ1-2; D might be TRBD1 (5 bases). Germline V gives CDR1 LNHDA, CDR2 SQIVND (reference sequence). This CDR3 has 13 amino acids. V lost 5 bases and J 4 bases, leaving 11 bases between the germline ends. This chain's CDR3 is CASSATAIYGYTF. The covered CDR3 bases are TGTGCCAGTAGTGCGACAGCAATCTATGGC.

Comment on this clone: The read falls 3 residues short of the CDR3 end, and the missing part is taken from the germline J gene. V and J are TRBV7-9 and TRBJ2-1, with a possible D match to TRBD1 (6 bases). Deletions cut 5 bases from V and 0 bases from J, with 11 bases between. This CDR3 has 15 residues. The germline V gene encodes CDR1 SEHNR and CDR2 FQNEAQ (reference sequence). The covered CDR3 bases are TGTGCCAGCAGCCTGACAGGTAGCTCCTACAATGAG. As protein: CASSLTGSSYNE. The entire CDR3 protein is CASSLTGSSYNEQFF.

A remark on this clone: The read gets to within 3 residues of the CDR3 end, and the germline J gene fills in the rest. This chain links TRBV20-1 with TRBJ1-1; 7 positions match TRBD1. The ends lost 1 base at V and 3 bases at J; junction bases unmatched: 5. The V gene's germline CDR1 is DFQATT and CDR2 SNEGSKA (reference sequence). This CDR3 is 14 amino acids long. CDR3 DNA (partial): TGCAGTGCTAGAGCCAGGGGGTTTGACACTGAA. Protein sequence: CSARARGFDTE. The full-length CDR3 reads as CSARARGFDTEAFF.

Notes on this clone: The sequenced fragment ends 3 residues before the CDR3 boundary, so the rest is inferred from the germline J gene. The rearrangement links TRBV7-9 to TRBJ2-1; D is undetermined. Trimming removed 5 bases at V and 0 bases at J, with 8 bases between. The CDR3 totals 14 residues. Germline values: CDR1 SEHNR, CDR2 FQNEAQ (reference sequence). CDR3 sequence: CASSAQSSYNEQFF. CDR3 DNA (partial): TGTGCCAGCAGCGCACAAAGCTCCTACAATGAG. The full variable domain, with the rest looked up from reference TRBV7-9 and TRBJ2-1, is DTGVSQNPRHKITKRGQNVTFRCDPISEHNRLYWYRQTLGQGPEFLTYFQNEAQLEKSRLLSDRFSAERPKGSFSTLEIQRTEQGDSAMYLCASSAQSSYNEQFFGPGTRLTVL.

A note on this clone: Sequencing ends 3 residues short of the CDR3 end; the germline J gene provides the rest. The chain recombines TRBV5-1 with TRBJ1-4, with 7 bases fitting TRBD1. The CDR3 contains 16 residues. Germline CDR1 reads SGHRS; CDR2 reads YFSETQ. The sequenced part of the CDR3 DNA is TGCGCCAGCAGCTCGACTACAGGGGCGGTAATGAGGAAA. Its protein product is CASSSTTGAVMRK. The complete CDR3 protein is CASSSTTGAVMRKLFF.

Note on this clone: Read coverage stops 3 residues before the CDR3 terminus; the germline J gene supplies the remainder. This chain links TRBV10-3 with TRBJ2-3, with 10 positions matching TRBD1. The ends lost 6 bases at V and 4 bases at J; junction bases unmatched: 7. The CDR3 totals 15 residues. Germline values: CDR1 ENHRY, CDR2 SYGVKD. The covered CDR3 bases are TGTGCCATCAGACCCGGGACAGGGGTAGCAGATACG. Protein sequence: CAIRPGTGVADT. The full CDR3 reads CAIRPGTGVADTQYF.

On this clone: The read ends 3 residues early relative to the CDR3; the germline J gene fills the gap. This chain uses TRBV29-1 with TRBJ2-3; 14 bases fit TRBD2. The CDR3 covers 15 residues. The V gene's germline CDR1 is SQVTM and CDR2 ANQGSEA. Trimming cost V 3 bases and J 5 bases; bases outside gene matches: 4. The CDR3 bases that were read are TGCAGCGTTGACGGACTAGCGGGAGGTTTAGATACG. Its translation is CSVDGLAGGLDT. The CDR3 reads in full as CSVDGLAGGLDTQYF.